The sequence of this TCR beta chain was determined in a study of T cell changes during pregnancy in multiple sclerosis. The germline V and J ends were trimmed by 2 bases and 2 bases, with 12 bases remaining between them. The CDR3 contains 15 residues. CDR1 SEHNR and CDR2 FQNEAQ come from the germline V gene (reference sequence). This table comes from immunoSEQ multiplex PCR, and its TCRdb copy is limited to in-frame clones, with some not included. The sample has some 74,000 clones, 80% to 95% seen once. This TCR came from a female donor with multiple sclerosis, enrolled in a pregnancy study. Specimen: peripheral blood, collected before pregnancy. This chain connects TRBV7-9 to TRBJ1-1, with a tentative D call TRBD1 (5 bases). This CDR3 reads CASSLMGTTNTEAFF. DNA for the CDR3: TGTGCCAGCAGCTTAATGGGGACTACCAACACTGAAGCTTTCTTT. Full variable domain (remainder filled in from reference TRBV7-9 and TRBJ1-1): DTGVSQNPRHKITKRGQNVTFRCDPISEHNRLYWYRQTLGQGPEFLTYFQNEAQLEKSRLLSDRFSAERPKGSFSTLEIQRTEQGDSAMYLCASSLMGTTNTEAFFGQGTRLTVV.